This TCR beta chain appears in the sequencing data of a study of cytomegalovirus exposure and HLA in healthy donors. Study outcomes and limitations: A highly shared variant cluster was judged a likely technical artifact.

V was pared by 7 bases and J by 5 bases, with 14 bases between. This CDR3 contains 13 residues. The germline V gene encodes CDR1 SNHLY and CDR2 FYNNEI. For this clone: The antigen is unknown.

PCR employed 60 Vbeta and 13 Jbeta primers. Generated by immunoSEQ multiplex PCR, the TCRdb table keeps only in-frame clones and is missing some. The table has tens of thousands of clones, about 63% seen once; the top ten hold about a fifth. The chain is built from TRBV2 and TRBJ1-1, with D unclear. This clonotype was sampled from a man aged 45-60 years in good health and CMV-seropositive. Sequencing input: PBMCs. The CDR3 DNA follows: TGTGCCAGCATGATTGAGGTAGTTACTGAAGCTTTCTTT. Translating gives CASMIEVVTEAFF.